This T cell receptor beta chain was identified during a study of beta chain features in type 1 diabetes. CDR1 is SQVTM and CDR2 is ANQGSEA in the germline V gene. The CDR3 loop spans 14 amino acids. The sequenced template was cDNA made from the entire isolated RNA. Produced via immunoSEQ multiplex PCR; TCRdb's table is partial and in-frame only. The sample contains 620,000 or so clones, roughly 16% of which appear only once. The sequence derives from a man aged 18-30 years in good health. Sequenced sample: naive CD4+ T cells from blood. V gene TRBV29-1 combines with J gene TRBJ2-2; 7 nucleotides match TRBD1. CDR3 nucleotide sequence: TGCAGTGCCGGACAGGCTCATAACACCGGGGAGCTGTTTTTT. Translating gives CSAGQAHNTGELFF.